Listed here is a single T cell receptor beta chain. It lacks a known antigen. No per-base quality is available; no much larger clone lies one base away. The source of the sample is a study of T cell responses to AZD1222 COVID-19 vaccine (dated by TCRdb to about 2021). Looking at the study overall: AZD1222 recipients given second doses at about 4 weeks or at about 12 weeks were pooled, since spike-specific TCR depth and breadth were not found to differ between the two schedules. TCR sequencing was performed for roughly 250 trial participants, of whom some 200 were given two doses of AZD1222 and approximately 26 were given two doses of MenACWY control vaccine. Trial participants were enrolled by age into subgroups of 18-55, 56-69 and 70-plus years, and 148, 28 and 57 TCR-sequenced participants, respectively, were included in these subgroups.

Sample time point, as interpreted from the label and publication: baseline before first vaccination. Samples from vaccinated people were obtained from the UK trials COV001 and COV002, which included a single-blind randomized controlled phase 2/3 trial of AZD1222 (ChAdOx1 nCoV-19) in healthy adults. For TCRbeta chain sequencing, PBMC samples were collected from trial participants at day 0 and at day 28 after the second dose. The CDR3 regions of human TCRbeta chains were analyzed by immunosequencing. In the paper's pipeline: TCRs in the repertoires were compared against a reference library of SARS-CoV-2-specific TCRs that had been generated with the MIRA antigen-specificity platform. Breadth was defined as the fraction of unique TCRs that were SARS-CoV-2-associated. Depth was defined as the fraction of total T cells that were SARS-CoV-2-associated. Using the MIRA data, each spike-specific TCR was mapped to the spike region that the TCR reacts to and placed in a CD4 or CD8 class. Log10-transformed breadth and depth values were compared by one-way ANOVA with Sidak's multiple comparisons tests. The table comes from immuneACCESS by way of TCRdb, which keeps in-frame sequences with V and J called. Part of the clones is missing from these tables; in studies checked, under half for an unresolved V gene and the rest for unknown reasons. Clonal size and the V and J genes are those of that table, whereas D and trimming came from the DNA. For this sample there are about 86,000 clones; approximately 89% appear just once. The ten biggest clones cover 2.2% of the sample.

General findings and caveats noted by the study authors: After two AZD1222 doses, both the breadth and the depth of spike-specific TCRs were significantly higher than at day 0 and than in MenACWY recipients. Participants were mostly white British and included more females than males, and it was suggested by the authors that clonal diversity may have been underestimated. Conclusions about previously exposed vaccinees were limited because only six AZD1222 recipients were SARS-CoV-2 seropositive at baseline. No day 14 peak-response samples were available, so repertoires were characterized only after the peak T cell response. The vaccine-associated CD4 TCRs covered the entire spike protein, and the dominant responses fell in regions 160-218 and 743-854. The 56-69-year group was small, and its depth increase did not reach significance, likely because of low power. Reportedly, almost half of the unique spike-specific TCRs recognized epitopes lying outside the regions that are mutated in the B.1.351 and B.1.1.7 variants.

V lost 3 bases and J lost 1 base, and the count of bases not matched to a germline gene is 5. The germline V gene encodes CDR1 SGHRS and CDR2 YFSETQ. There are 16 amino acids in the CDR3, from cysteine to phenylalanine inclusive. The only DNA kept is the CDR3, 48 bases in frame from the first base. The source material was peripheral blood, sampled on day 0 of AZD1222 vaccination. In this chain, TRBV5-1 is recombined with TRBJ2-5, and 11 junctional nucleotides match TRBD2. The source is an adult in good health. The CDR3 has the sequence CASSSLAGGPQETQYF. The sequence in DNA is TGCGCCAGCAGCTCCTTAGCGGGGGGGCCCCAAGAGACCCAGTACTTC.